A single sample gave rise to the 28 T cell receptor beta chains below, sequenced in a study of control samples from healthy donors and cancer patients. Assay: immunoSEQ multiplex PCR; the TCRdb copy retains only in-frame clones and omits some. Of 65,000 to 80,000 clones listed, about 90% were seen once; the top ten hold 1.5% to 2%. Sequenced sample: PBMCs. All receptors derive from a woman aged 60-75 years with head and neck cancer.

This rearrangement joins TRBV5-4 to TRBJ2-3, with D possibly called TRBD1 or TRBD2 (6 bases each). CDR1 and CDR2 (germline): SGHNT, YYREEE (reference sequence). CDR3 length equals 16 residues. Deletions cut 6 bases from V and 1 base from J, with 18 bases between. CDR3: CASNRGAEGGTDTQYF. The CDR3, as DNA: TGTGCCAGCAATCGTGGAGCGGAGGGGGGCACAGATACGCAGTATTTT.

The V and J genes are TRBV7-2 and TRBJ2-3; possibly TRBD1 for D (5 bases). Trimming pared 5 bases from V and 6 bases from J, leaving 15 bases between. Germline values: CDR1 SGHTA, CDR2 FQGNSA. The CDR3 is made up of 14 amino acids. The CDR3 DNA is TGTGCCAGCAGCGTGACAGCGACCGGGGATACGCAGTATTTT. As protein: CASSVTATGDTQYF.

This chain uses TRBV5-4 with TRBJ2-3, with D perhaps TRBD2 (5 bases). CDR1 SGHNT and CDR2 YYREEE come from the germline V gene (reference sequence). The V end lost 4 bases, the J end lost 1 base, and 16 bases lay between the germline ends. The CDR3 totals 16 residues. CDR3: CASSPRTPRGTDTQYF. DNA for the CDR3: TGTGCCAGCAGCCCTAGGACCCCGCGGGGCACAGATACGCAGTATTTT.

This clone was observed a single time. This chain links TRBV7-6 with TRBJ2-5; 10 bases are shared with TRBD1. Germline loops: CDR1 SGHVS, CDR2 FNYEAQ. Trimming removed 3 bases from V and 6 bases from J; junction bases left unmatched: 7. CDR3 length: 15 residues. CDR3 sequence reads: CASSLETGGYQTQYF. The CDR3, as DNA: TGTGCCAGCAGCTTGGAGACAGGGGGCTATCAGACCCAGTACTTC. Full variable domain (outside the CDR3, taken from reference TRBV7-6 and TRBJ2-5): GAGVSQSPRYKVTKRGQDVALRCDPISGHVSLYWYRQALGQGPEFLTYFNYEAQQDKSGLPNDRFSAERPEGSISTLTIQRTEQRDSAMYRCASSLETGGYQTQYFGPGTRLLVL.

V gene TRBV5-1 combines with J gene TRBJ1-1, with 9 bases aligning to TRBD1. This CDR3 spans 15 amino acids. The V gene end was trimmed by 3 bases and the J gene end by 0 bases; junction bases not matched to a gene: 3. Germline V gene data show CDR1 as SGHRS and CDR2 as YFSETQ. For the CDR3, the DNA is TGCGCCAGCAGCTCCGGGACAGGGATGAACACTGAAGCTTTCTTT. Translated, it gives CASSSGTGMNTEAFF.

The table lists this clone with a few counts. V is TRBV29-1 and J is TRBJ1-1; D is unresolved. The V gene's germline CDR1 is SQVTM and CDR2 ANQGSEA. V shed 7 bases and J shed 1 base, with 19 bases lying between them. This CDR3 region has 15 residues. The CDR3 region has the DNA TGCAGCGGTTCTCTTCTTATGGGAGAGAACACTGAAGCTTTCTTT. It is translated as CSGSLLMGENTEAFF.

The gene calls are TRBV18 and TRBJ2-3; no firm D call. V lost 2 bases to trimming and J lost 10 bases, with 7 bases between them. This CDR3 is built from 11 residues. Germline V CDR1 and CDR2: KGHSH, LQKENI. CDR3 DNA sequence: TGTGCCAGCTCACCAGGGCTCTCGCAGTATTTT. Amino acids: CASSPGLSQYF.

The chain uses TRBV28 and TRBJ2-7; D call uncertain. With 5 bases removed from V and 3 bases from J, the gap between germline ends came to 17 bases. The CDR3 length is 15 residues. Germline loops: CDR1 MDHEN, CDR2 SYDVKM. The CDR3: CASSKSRVLGYEQYF. CDR3 in DNA: TGTGCCAGCAGTAAGTCCCGGGTTCTTGGCTACGAGCAGTACTTC.

The chain links TRBV5-6 to TRBJ2-7; 8 nucleotides align to TRBD2. Germline CDR1 is SGHDT and CDR2 is YYEEEE. V lost 0 bases, J lost 6 bases, and 8 bases stayed unmatched. The CDR3 consists of 15 residues. CDR3 DNA sequence: TGTGCCAGCAGCTTGGGGCCGGGAGGGTTTGGCGAGCAGTACTTC. This gives the protein CASSLGPGGFGEQYF.

The chain recombines TRBV5-1 with TRBJ2-3, with 7 positions matching TRBD1. The CDR3 is made up of 16 amino acids. Per germline, CDR1 SGHRS and CDR2 YFSETQ. The junction had 6 bases not matched to a gene; V was cut back by 0 bases and J by 2 bases. CDR3 in amino acids: CASSLVGTDNTDTQYF. The CDR3 DNA reads as TGCGCCAGCAGCTTGGTGGGGACAGACAACACAGATACGCAGTATTTT.

The rearrangement links TRBV19 to TRBJ1-5, with 7 bases that match TRBD1. The CDR3 loop spans 17 amino acids. J gave up 5 bases and V 4 bases, and 14 bases lay outside the gene matches. Germline CDR1 is LNHDA and CDR2 is SQIVND (reference sequence). The CDR3 DNA is TGTGCCAGTAGTACCCGAATCATTGACAGGGCGGATCAGCCCCAGCATTTT. Translating it yields CASSTRIIDRADQPQHF. Combining the CDR3 with reference TRBV19 and TRBJ1-5 gives the whole variable domain DGGITQSPKYLFRKEGQNVTLSCEQNLNHDAMYWYRQDPGQGLRLIYYSQIVNDFQKGDIAEGYSVSREKKESFPLTVTSAQKNPTAFYLCASSTRIIDRADQPQHFGDGTRLSIL.

The chain carries TRBV5-5 and TRBJ2-5; TRBD1 agrees at 9 bases. This CDR3 has 15 residues. Germline V gives CDR1 SGHKS, CDR2 YYEKEE (reference sequence). V gave up 0 bases and J gave up 5 bases; unmatched junction bases: 5. DNA of the CDR3: TGTGCCAGCAGCTTGGGGACAGGGGATGGGGAGACCCAGTACTTC. Protein sequence: CASSLGTGDGETQYF.

This chain joins TRBV20-1 and TRBJ2-7; D may correspond to TRBD1 or TRBD2 (5 bases each). V was shortened by 3 bases and J by 3 bases, with 12 bases between the two germline ends. CDR1 and CDR2 from the germline V gene are DFQATT and SNEGSKA (reference sequence). The CDR3 extends over 13 amino acids. CDR3 loop: CSASGAGNYEQYF. Written as DNA, the CDR3 is TGCAGTGCTAGTGGGGCGGGTAACTACGAGCAGTACTTC.

The J gene is TRBJ1-2, the V gene TRBV6-5; TRBD1 matches 9 bases. V shed 2 bases, J shed 0 bases, and the junction held 4 bases outside the gene matches. The CDR3 is 16 amino acids. Germline CDR1 is MNHEY and CDR2 is SVGAGI. For the CDR3, the DNA is TGTGCCAGCAGTTACGTACAGGGGGCTGCTAACTATGGCTACACCTTC. Protein sequence: CASSYVQGAANYGYTF.

V gene TRBV6-5 combines with J gene TRBJ2-4, with 7 bases aligning to TRBD1. The CDR3 spans 14 residues. CDR1 and CDR2 from the germline V gene are MNHEY and SVGAGI. V dropped 2 bases and J dropped 6; count of bases not matched to a gene: 4. The DNA of the CDR3 is TGTGCCAGCAGTTACGACCGGGACAGAAACATTCAGTACTTC. Its protein product is CASSYDRDRNIQYF.

The V gene is TRBV9, the J gene TRBJ2-7, with a possible D match to TRBD1 (5 bases). The V gene lost 3 bases and the J gene lost 4 bases, with 20 bases spanning the gap. The CDR3 totals 16 residues. Per the germline V gene, CDR1 is SGDLS and CDR2 is YYNGEE. CDR3 in amino acids: CASSAGDSHTNYEQYF. The CDR3 coding sequence is TGTGCCAGCAGCGCGGGCGACAGCCATACTAATTACGAGCAGTACTTC.

CDR3 protein: CASSIGVDNQPQHF. CDR3 coding DNA: TGTGCCAGTAGTATTGGGGTGGACAATCAGCCCCAGCATTTT. The chain combines TRBV19 with TRBJ1-5; D gene ambiguous. Germline values: CDR1 LNHDA, CDR2 SQIVND (reference sequence). The CDR3 runs to 14 residues. The V end lost 3 bases, the J end lost 3 bases, and 9 bases lay between the germline ends.

This chain links TRBV29-1 with TRBJ1-1, with TRBD1 identical over 9 bases. V shed 1 base, J shed 6 bases, and the junction held 3 bases outside the gene matches. The CDR3 loop spans 13 amino acids. Germline values: CDR1 SQVTM, CDR2 ANQGSEA. DNA of the CDR3: TGCAGCGTTGAAGGGACAGGGGCTTCTGAAGCTTTCTTT. Protein: CSVEGTGASEAFF.

This chain joins TRBV10-3 and TRBJ1-1, with D possibly being TRBD1 (5 bases). The CDR3 is 14 residues long. The germline CDR1 and CDR2 sequences are ENHRY and SYGVKD. V was shortened by 3 bases and J by 0 bases, with 8 bases between the two germline ends. The CDR3 nucleotides are TGTGCCATCAGTGAAAGACAGTTGAACACTGAAGCTTTCTTT. Translating gives CAISERQLNTEAFF.

With regard to this clone: Sequence at one end of the junction differs from germline and may be a read error. The chain combines TRBV7-6 with TRBJ2-7, with 10 bases aligning to TRBD2. The CDR3 is made up of 17 amino acids. Germline V gene sequence: CDR1 SGHVS, CDR2 FNYEAQ. Here the CDR3 DNA reads TGTGCCAGCAGCTCCCGGGCCACTAGCGGGGCCACCTATGAGCAGTACTTC. Its protein is CASSSRATSGATYEQYF.

V and J are TRBV30 and TRBJ1-5; D ambiguous. The CDR3 has 12 residues. Trimming removed 1 base at V and 1 base at J, with 2 bases between. CDR1 is GTSNPN, CDR2 SVGIG, per germline (reference sequence). CDR3 in amino acids: CAWSGSNQPQHF. The CDR3 DNA sequence: TGTGCCTGGAGTGGGAGCAATCAGCCCCAGCATTTT.

The CDR3 DNA sequence: TGTGCCAGCAGCCTATCCATCCCGCTAGATGAGCAGTTCTTC. This encodes CASSLSIPLDEQFF. This sequence joins TRBV7-9 and TRBJ2-1, with unresolved D. V was shortened by 5 bases and J by 8 bases, with 16 bases between the two germline ends. The CDR3 length is 14 residues. In germline, CDR1 is SEHNR, CDR2 FQNEAQ (reference sequence).

This rearrangement joins TRBV5-1 to TRBJ2-3; D may correspond to TRBD1 or TRBD2 (6 bases each). Looked up from germline, CDR1 is SGHRS and CDR2 is YFSETQ. This CDR3 comprises 16 residues. Trimming removed 0 bases at V and 4 bases at J, with 15 bases between. This chain's CDR3 is CASSLEARGGSDTQYF. CDR3 bases: TGCGCCAGCAGCTTGGAGGCCAGGGGAGGTTCAGATACGCAGTATTTT. Together with reference TRBV5-1 and TRBJ2-3, the CDR3 gives the full variable domain: KAGVTQTPRYLIKTRGQQVTLSCSPISGHRSVSWYQQTPGQGLQFLFEYFSETQRNKGNFPGRFSGRQFSNSRSEMNVSTLELGDSALYLCASSLEARGGSDTQYFGPGTRLTVL.

The chain joins TRBV6-5 to TRBJ2-4; TRBD1 matches at 9 bases. In germline, CDR1 is MNHEY, CDR2 SVGAGI. V lost 6 bases, J lost 2 bases, and 2 bases stayed unmatched. The CDR3 extends over 14 amino acids. In nucleotides, the CDR3 is TGTGCCAGCAGGACAGGGGGATCCAAAAACATTCAGTACTTC. This codes for CASRTGGSKNIQYF.

The chain couples TRBV25-1 to TRBJ1-6, with D possibly matching TRBD1 (6 bases). The CDR3 is made up of 14 amino acids. V was pared by 6 bases and J by 3 bases, with 9 bases between. The germline V gene has CDR1 MGHDK and CDR2 SYGVNS. CDR3 protein: CASSSGVYNSPLHF. The CDR3 DNA follows: TGTGCCAGCAGCTCAGGGGTCTATAATTCACCCCTCCACTTT.

This chain links TRBV28 with TRBJ2-2; D is uncertain. This CDR3 has 14 amino acids. Germline V CDR1 and CDR2: MDHEN, SYDVKM. Trimming took 5 bases from V and 1 from J, leaving 8 bases between them. CDR3 amino acids: CASSPQMNTGELFF. The CDR3 region has the DNA TGTGCCAGCAGTCCGCAGATGAACACCGGGGAGCTGTTTTTT.

This clone was recorded a few times. This rearrangement joins TRBV19 to TRBJ2-7; D may be TRBD2 (6 bases). V lost 5 bases to trimming and J lost 4 bases, with 18 bases between them. The CDR3 loop spans 15 amino acids. CDR1 is LNHDA and CDR2 is SQIVND in the germline V gene (reference sequence). The CDR3 DNA sequence: TGTGCCAGTAGTTTGGGGGGTGCCGGCGGTTACGAGCAGTACTTC. Encoded protein: CASSLGGAGGYEQYF.

This rearrangement joins TRBV19 to TRBJ2-7; D is possibly TRBD1 (6 bases). Germline-derived CDR1 and CDR2 are LNHDA and SQIVND (reference sequence). The CDR3 spans 12 residues. V lost 1 base and J lost 7, with 8 bases in between. This chain's CDR3 is CASSIGQGEQYF. The DNA of the CDR3 is TGTGCCAGTAGTATAGGGCAGGGGGAGCAGTACTTC. The whole variable domain, remainder taken from reference TRBV19 and TRBJ2-7, is DGGITQSPKYLFRKEGQNVTLSCEQNLNHDAMYWYRQDPGQGLRLIYYSQIVNDFQKGDIAEGYSVSREKKESFPLTVTSAQKNPTAFYLCASSIGQGEQYFGPGTRLTVT.